This T cell receptor (beta chain) was documented in a study of T cell clonotyping in hematopoietic cell transplantation. Time point given: recipient sample about 28 days before transplant, after cytoreduction. Germline values: CDR1 MNHNS, CDR2 SASEGT. Germline trimming cut 4 bases from V and 8 bases from J; bases unmatched to any gene: 3. The CDR3 sequence is 14 residues long. This table comes from immunoSEQ multiplex PCR, and its TCRdb copy is limited to in-frame clones, with some not included. The sample yields around 25,000 clones, less than 75% seen once. This receptor was taken from a man over 45 with myelodysplastic syndrome. Some clones in this sample may be carry-over from other donors' samples. The J gene is TRBJ1-6, the V gene TRBV6-1; 9 bases are a match to TRBD1. The source material was peripheral blood mononuclear cells, sampled before stem cell transplant. CDR3 residues: CASSADRGDSPLHF. CDR3 in DNA: TGTGCCAGCAGTGCGGACAGGGGTGATTCACCCCTCCACTTT.